The rows below give T cell receptor beta chains drawn from one sample of a study of cytomegalovirus exposure and HLA in healthy donors. Data came from immunoSEQ multiplex PCR; TCRdb stores just in-frame clones and leaves some out. The sample includes about 160,000 clones, around 83% of them seen just once. Sequences were obtained from PBMCs. These receptors came from a girl aged 2-10 years in good health and CMV-seropositive. The CDR3 runs from the conserved cysteine through the conserved F or W. A D gene is named only where the DNA matches it firmly. The listing skips clone size in some rows; elsewhere it reads once, few, many or a size class.

.	TRBV14	.	TRBJ2-7	TGTGCCAGCAGCCCTGGGGCAGGGGTCTCCTACGAGCAGTACTTC	CASSPGAGVSYEQYF
.	TRBV5-4	.	TRBJ2-5	TGTGCCAGCAGCTTTCAGGGGGGAGAGACCCAGTACTTC	CASSFQGGETQYF
few	TRBV6-4	TRBD1	TRBJ2-5	TGTGCCAGCAGTGACTCGTGGGGACAGGGGAAAGAGACCCAGTACTTC	CASSDSWGQGKETQYF
.	TRBV29-1	.	TRBJ2-7	TGCAGCGTTGTTGTGCGGGGCGGGCAGTACTTC	CSVVVRGGQYF
.	TRBV15	TRBD1	TRBJ1-1	TGTGCCACCAGCACCGGGACAGTTTCTGCAGCTTTCTTT	CATSTGTVSAAFF
.	TRBV27	.	TRBJ2-1	TGTGCCAGCAGTTCCCATTGGCGGGAAGGGTATGAGCAGTTCTTC	CASSSHWREGYEQFF
.	TRBV2	.	TRBJ2-5	TGTGCCAGCACTCGCCAAGAGACCCAGTACTTC	CASTRQETQYF
.	TRBV28	.	TRBJ2-3	TGTGCCAGCAGTTTGGCCCTTGTTGTCCGGGAGCGGGGCACAGATACGCAGTATTTT	CASSLALVVRERGTDTQYF
.	TRBV5-1	.	TRBJ2-6	TGCGCCAGCAGCTTGTACAGGTGGCGGGGGGCCAACGTCCTGACTTTC	CASSLYRWRGANVLTF
once	TRBV5-1	.	TRBJ2-3	TGCGCCAGCAGCGGTCAGATTAGCACAGATACGCAGTATTTT	CASSGQISTDTQYF
.	TRBV6-1	.	TRBJ1-1	TGTGCCAGCAGTTCGGCGGCCTTTGGCACTGAAGCTTTCTTT	CASSSAAFGTEAFF
.	TRBV5-1	TRBD2	TRBJ2-3	TGCGCCAGCAGCTTTCTAGCGGGAGGGTCCTATACGCAGTATTTT	CASSFLAGGSYTQYF
.	TRBV4-1	.	TRBJ2-7	TGCGCCAGCAGCCAAGGACGGGACATCTCCTACGAGCAGTACTTC	CASSQGRDISYEQYF
.	TRBV5-1	.	TRBJ2-1	TGCGCCAGCAGCTTGGGGCAGGGGCCCTACAATGAGCAGTTCTTC	CASSLGQGPYNEQFF
.	TRBV5-4	.	TRBJ1-1	TGTGCCAGCACCCCGGGGTCGGGTCTCACTGAAGCTTTCTTT	CASTPGSGLTEAFF
.	TRBV30	.	TRBJ1-2	TGTGCCTGGAGTGTAAAGACAGCCCACGGCTATGGCTACACCTTC	CAWSVKTAHGYGYTF
.	TRBV28	.	TRBJ2-7	TGTGCCAGCAGTTCCCCCGAGCGTTTTCCCGCCTACGAGCAGTACTTC	CASSSPERFPAYEQYF
.	TRBV30	.	TRBJ1-3	TGTGCCTGGAGTGTCCTATCTTATTCCTCTGGAAACACCATATATTTT	CAWSVLSYSSGNTIYF
.	TRBV7-9	.	TRBJ2-5	TGTGCCAGCAGCTTAGAGGCGCGGGAGACCCAGTACTTC	CASSLEARETQYF
.	TRBV1	.	TRBJ2-5	TGCACGGGGGACGGGAGGATCAAAGAGACCCAGTACTTC	CTGDGRIKETQYF
.	TRBV14	.	TRBJ2-3	TGTGCCAGCAGCCAAGGTTACTTAGGCACAGATACGCAGTATTTT	CASSQGYLGTDTQYF
.	TRBV7-9	.	TRBJ1-2	TGTGCCAGCAGCACAGAGAACAGCTATGGCTACACCTTC	CASSTENSYGYTF
few	TRBV30	.	TRBJ1-5	TGTGCCTGGAGTGCTCCGGGACATACTATGTCCCAGCATTTT	CAWSAPGHTMSQHF
.	TRBV6-4	TRBD2	TRBJ2-1	TGTGCCAGCAGTGACTCGATTAGCGGGAGTGGTGAGCAGTTCTTC	CASSDSISGSGEQFF
.	TRBV30	.	TRBJ1-5	TGTGCCTGGAGTCCGACACTTGGCCAACCGCATTTT	CAWSPTLGQPHF
.	TRBV4-2	.	TRBJ1-6	TGTGCCAGCAGCCAGGAATGGACAGCCTATAATTCACCCCTCCACTTT	CASSQEWTAYNSPLHF
.	TRBV9	TRBD2	TRBJ2-1	TGTGCCAGCAGCGTAGAACTAGCGGGGGACAATGAGCAGTTCTTC	CASSVELAGDNEQFF
.	TRBV27	TRBD1	TRBJ1-5	TGTGCCAGCAGCCCCGGGACAGGTAGCAATCAGCCCCAGCATTTT	CASSPGTGSNQPQHF
many	TRBV6-1	.	TRBJ2-3	TGTGCCAGCAGTGGGCAGGGCCTCACAGATACGCAGTATTTT	CASSGQGLTDTQYF
.	TRBV19	TRBD1	TRBJ2-7	TGTGCCAGTCGTAAAACGGGGAACAGGGGCGAGCAGTACTTC	CASRKTGNRGEQYF
.	TRBV4-1	.	TRBJ2-3	TGCGCCAGCAGCCAAGCTCCGCGGGTAGGCACAGATACGCAGTATTTT	CASSQAPRVGTDTQYF
.	TRBV25-1	.	TRBJ1-3	TGTGCCAGCAGCGAGGGATATATAGACACCATATATTTT	CASSEGYIDTIYF